The 17 T cell receptor beta chains in this list originate from one sample, sequenced in a study of cytomegalovirus exposure and HLA in healthy donors. The PCR was carried out with 60 Vbeta primers and 13 Jbeta primers. Sequencing was performed with immunoSEQ multiplex PCR; in TCRdb, only in-frame clones are kept and a portion is missing. The sample contains about 190,000 clones, over 80% of which appear only once. The specimen sequenced was PBMCs. Receptors originate from a woman between 45 and 65 years old in good health and CMV-seropositive.

This clone was seen ten or more times. This chain uses TRBV11-3 with TRBJ2-3, with D perhaps matching TRBD2 (5 bases). The ends were cut back, 0 bases at V and 0 bases at J, with 10 bases in the middle. Germline CDR1 and CDR2: SGHNT and YENEEA. CDR3 length: 16 amino acids. Written as DNA, the CDR3 is TGTGCCAGCAGCTTAGAAGGAGGAATAAGCACAGATACGCAGTATTTT. Its translation: CASSLEGGISTDTQYF.

J is TRBJ1-6 and V is TRBV4-1, with unresolved D. The length of the CDR3 is 14 residues. The V end was cut by 0 bases, the J end by 6 bases, with 6 bases between. From germline, CDR1 is MGHRA and CDR2 YSYEKL. The CDR3 spells CASSQDNGNSPLHF. The CDR3 nucleotides read TGCGCCAGCAGCCAAGATAACGGTAATTCACCCCTCCACTTT.

The rearrangement links TRBV5-1 to TRBJ2-1; D might be TRBD2 (6 bases). Trimming took 4 bases from V and 1 from J, leaving 15 bases between them. Germline CDR1 is SGHRS and CDR2 is YFSETQ. The CDR3 runs to 16 residues. This CDR3 reads CASSANPRGSYNEQFF. In DNA, the CDR3 is TGCGCCAGCAGCGCGAATCCCCGGGGGTCCTACAATGAGCAGTTCTTC.

This chain joins TRBV7-2 and TRBJ1-1; possible D gene TRBD1, 5 bases. The CDR3 totals 14 residues. The germline CDR1 and CDR2 sequences are SGHTA and FQGNSA. Deletions cut 4 bases from V and 5 bases from J, with 14 bases between. The chain's CDR3 is CASSSGNPKTEAFF. The DNA of the CDR3 is TGTGCCAGCAGCTCAGGGAATCCTAAGACTGAAGCTTTCTTT.

The chain links TRBV9 to TRBJ2-2; a possible D gene is TRBD1 (5 bases). Germline values: CDR1 SGDLS, CDR2 YYNGEE. The CDR3 is 13 residues long. The V and J ends lost 3 bases and 5 bases respectively, with 8 bases between them. The DNA of the CDR3 is TGTGCCAGCAGCGCAGGGCGAACCGGGGAGCTGTTTTTT. Translation: CASSAGRTGELFF.

CDR3 protein: CASSYLAGVVSYNEQFF. For the CDR3, the DNA is TGTGCCAGCAGCTATCTAGCGGGGGTTGTCTCCTACAATGAGCAGTTCTTC. J is TRBJ2-1 and V is TRBV7-3; TRBD2 matches 10 bases. The CDR3 is 17 amino acids. Trimming took 4 bases from V and 0 from J; bases not matched to a gene: 6. The germline V gene encodes CDR1 SGHTA and CDR2 FQGTGA.

This CDR3 reads CASSVAPGGETQYF. CDR3 DNA: TGTGCCAGCAGCGTAGCCCCCGGGGGAGAGACCCAGTACTTC. The chain is built from TRBV9 and TRBJ2-5, with D maybe TRBD2 (6 bases). Trimming took off 0 bases at V and 4 bases at J, with 10 bases between the two ends. Germline assignment: CDR1 SGDLS and CDR2 YYNGEE. The CDR3 totals 14 residues.

The chain uses TRBV7-3 and TRBJ2-3; D is perhaps TRBD1 (5 bases). This CDR3 comprises 15 residues. V was clipped by 2 bases and J by 2 bases, with 11 bases between them. Germline CDR1 is SGHTA and CDR2 is FQGTGA. The CDR3 loop is CASSLLGVHTDTQYF. In DNA, the CDR3 is TGTGCCAGCAGCTTATTAGGGGTACACACAGATACGCAGTATTTT. The whole variable domain, filled in from reference TRBV7-3 and TRBJ2-3, reads GAGVSQTPSNKVTEKGKYVELRCDPISGHTALYWYRQSLGQGPEFLIYFQGTGAADDSGLPNDRFFAVRPEGSVSTLKIQRTERGDSAVYLCASSLLGVHTDTQYFGPGTRLTVL.

The genes are TRBV27 and TRBJ1-2; maybe TRBD1 (6 bases). Trimming took 3 bases from V and 3 from J, leaving 14 bases between them. The CDR3 has 15 amino acids. In germline, CDR1 is MNHEY, CDR2 SMNVEV (reference sequence). Here the CDR3 reads CASSLDRNIHYGYTF. The CDR3 nucleotides are TGTGCCAGCAGTTTGGACAGAAACATCCACTATGGCTACACCTTC.

This clone has more than one count but fewer than ten. The CDR3 nucleotides read TGTGCCAGCAGCTTAGCGGGGGGGGCCCACACAGATACGCAGTATTTT. It yields the protein CASSLAGGAHTDTQYF. The chain carries TRBV7-6 and TRBJ2-3; TRBD2 is a possible D gene (7 bases). V dropped 0 bases and J dropped 2 bases, with 12 bases sitting between them. Germline V gene sequence: CDR1 SGHVS, CDR2 FNYEAQ. The CDR3 runs 16 residues.

The chain carries TRBV4-3 and TRBJ2-6, with 8 bases matching TRBD1. Germline-derived CDR1 and CDR2 are LGHNA and YSLEER. The V and J ends lost 0 bases and 0 bases, in that order; junction bases with no gene match: 7. The CDR3 is made up of 19 amino acids. The CDR3 is CASSQDYRTGISGANVLTF. The CDR3 region has the DNA TGCGCCAGCAGCCAAGATTACCGGACAGGGATCTCTGGGGCCAACGTCCTGACTTTC.

The chain combines TRBV4-1 with TRBJ2-2; TRBD1 matches at 11 bases. Trimming at V came to 1 base and at J to 2 bases, leaving 3 bases not matched to a gene. CDR3 length: 17 residues. The germline V gene has CDR1 MGHRA and CDR2 YSYEKL. The CDR3 DNA follows: TGCGCCAGCAGCCAAGCTTGGACAGGGGGCAACACCGGGGAGCTGTTTTTT. Protein product: CASSQAWTGGNTGELFF.

This clone was seen only a few times. V is TRBV7-3 and J is TRBJ1-1; D gene unclear. The CDR3 length is 14 residues. V lost 5 bases and J 0 bases, leaving 10 bases between the germline ends. Germline assignment: CDR1 SGHTA and CDR2 FQGTGA. The CDR3 nucleotides are TGTGCCAGCAGCCCCGGGTGGGTGAACACTGAAGCTTTCTTT. It encodes CASSPGWVNTEAFF.

This chain joins TRBV18 and TRBJ1-4; 7 bases agree with TRBD1. Germline CDR1 KGHSH, CDR2 LQKENI. The junction had 5 bases not matched to a gene; V was cut back by 4 bases and J by 0 bases. The CDR3 sequence is 16 residues long. The CDR3 region has the DNA TGTGCCAGCTCACGCACCCAGGGGGCAACTAATGAAAAACTGTTTTTT. This translates into CASSRTQGATNEKLFF.

V is TRBV5-1 and J is TRBJ2-7, with D maybe TRBD1 (6 bases). Per germline, CDR1 SGHRS and CDR2 YFSETQ. The CDR3 contains 14 residues. V shed 0 bases and J shed 5 bases, with 12 bases lying between them. CDR3 coding DNA: TGCGCCAGCAGCTTGGACCACAGACAGGACGAGCAGTACTTC. Its protein is CASSLDHRQDEQYF. Based on the CDR3 plus reference TRBV5-1 and TRBJ2-7, the full variable domain is KAGVTQTPRYLIKTRGQQVTLSCSPISGHRSVSWYQQTPGQGLQFLFEYFSETQRNKGNFPGRFSGRQFSNSRSEMNVSTLELGDSALYLCASSLDHRQDEQYFGPGTRLTVT.

CDR3 sequence reads: CASSLAGGYDYGYTF. CDR3 in DNA: TGTGCCAGCAGCTTAGCAGGGGGCTATGACTATGGCTACACCTTC. The V call is TRBV7-2, the J call TRBJ1-2; the match to TRBD1 covers 7 bases. The germline gives CDR1 SGHTA, CDR2 FQGNSA. The ends lost 0 bases at V and 3 bases at J; junction bases unmatched: 4. The CDR3 extends over 15 amino acids.

Only a few counts were recorded for this clone. The chain uses TRBV9 and TRBJ2-1; D possibly corresponds to TRBD2 (6 bases). Trimming took off 4 bases at V and 6 bases at J, with 20 bases between the two ends. Looked up from germline, CDR1 is SGDLS and CDR2 is YYNGEE. CDR3 length: 16 residues. The CDR3: CASSPEVGGRINEQFF. As DNA, the CDR3 is TGTGCCAGCAGCCCCGAAGTTGGGGGGAGGATCAATGAGCAGTTCTTC.